This TCR beta chain was retrieved from a study of cytomegalovirus exposure and HLA in healthy donors. 60 Vbeta and 13 Jbeta primers were used in PCR. The table came from immunoSEQ multiplex PCR; TCRdb's copy has only in-frame clones and leaves some out. The sample shows around 150,000 clones, 65% to 90% of them seen only once. The CDR3 is made up of 13 amino acids. V lost 0 bases, J lost 7 bases, and 7 bases lay in between. Germline CDR1 SGHKS, CDR2 YYEKEE (reference sequence). Sequenced input: PBMCs. J is TRBJ1-4 and V is TRBV5-5; D not certain. The TCR was taken from a man over 45 in good health and CMV-seropositive. The CDR3 sequence is CASSLAGPEKLFF. The DNA for the CDR3 is TGTGCCAGCAGCTTGGCTGGGCCTGAAAAACTGTTTTTT.